This is a list of T cell receptor beta chains from one sample in a study of identical twins. MiXCR, run by TCRdb on the 5' RACE reads, gives a single entry per CDR3 protein. This sample has 350,000 or so distinct CDR3 sequences; around an eighth occur once, and the top ten carry around 7.2%. This sample was shared with a second study, whose subject was yellow fever vaccine responses in identical twins.

Input material: CD8+ T cells sorted from blood. Receptors were obtained from a woman aged 18-35 years in good health. CDR3s include the opening cysteine and the closing phenylalanine or tryptophan. The order of the fields is D gene, J gene, V gene, CDR3 protein. D genes are given only for firm matches.

TRBD2 | TRBJ2-2 | TRBV6-4 | CASSRTSGDNTGELFF
NA | TRBJ2-7 | TRBV12-3/TRBV12-4 | CASSFTFREGGPYEQYF
NA | TRBJ2-1 | TRBV4-2 | CASSQDRDASSYNEQFF
NA | TRBJ2-2 | TRBV6-2/TRBV6-3 | CASSYSIRRLTGELFF
NA | TRBJ2-3 | TRBV7-9 | CASSLIGTPMQYF
NA | TRBJ1-6 | TRBV27 | CASGNSPLHF
TRBD1 | TRBJ2-1 | TRBV7-6 | CASSLNGDRVDEQFF
NA | TRBJ1-2 | TRBV27 | CASTGTLNNGYTF
NA | TRBJ2-6 | TRBV7-8 | CASSQPRGPGANVLTF
NA | TRBJ2-3 | TRBV16 | CASSTGTSTDTQYF
NA | TRBJ2-1 | TRBV29-1 | CSVGSMDF
TRBD1 | TRBJ2-5 | TRBV20-1 | CSADPGQGQGTQYF
NA | TRBJ2-1 | TRBV5-4 | CASSDHNEQFF
NA | TRBJ2-7 | TRBV15 | CATSRVVGRAESSYEQYF
NA | TRBJ2-6 | TRBV7-9 | CASSGGSGANVLTF
NA | TRBJ1-1 | TRBV3-1 | CASSQDPVGNTEAFF
NA | TRBJ2-4 | TRBV3-1 | CASSQDRGTGHIQYF
NA | TRBJ2-3 | TRBV28 | CASRSLDTQYF
NA | TRBJ2-1 | TRBV6-5 | CASSYSATGNEQFF
NA | TRBJ1-2 | TRBV2 | CASSEGSQNYGYTF
NA | TRBJ1-1 | TRBV6-2/TRBV6-3 | CASSFTPKGTEAFF
TRBD2 | TRBJ2-3 | TRBV20-1 | CSARDTSGSTDTQYF
NA | TRBJ1-2 | TRBV9 | CASSVGGDTTNYGYTF
NA | TRBJ2-1 | TRBV12-3/TRBV12-4 | CASSLSGIGQFF
TRBD2 | TRBJ2-1 | TRBV7-6 | CASSLRAGGPQMFHEQFF
TRBD2 | TRBJ2-5 | TRBV27 | CASSPFGSGSGETQYF
NA | TRBJ2-1 | TRBV7-9 | CASSPIILVNNEQFF